Listed here is a single T cell receptor (beta chain). What it binds is not known. This CDR3 is also generated by other DNA sequences in the sample. Analyses pooled second doses at about 4 or about 12 weeks. This entry comes from a study of T cell responses to AZD1222 COVID-19 vaccine. Study observations and caveats: Breadth and depth of Spike-specific TCRs rose after two AZD1222 doses. Clonal diversity was possibly underestimated, and white British individuals and females predominated among donors.

The length of the CDR3 is 15 residues. The germline gives CDR1 SGHRS, CDR2 YFSETQ. V dropped 5 bases and J dropped 0 bases, with 11 bases sitting between them. Libraries were prepared by immunoSEQ multiplex PCR; TCRdb keeps only in-frame clonotypes and omits some of them. The sample carries about 200,000 clones, under 95% recorded once. The clonotype comes from an adult who received the AZD1222 COVID-19 vaccine. This chain links TRBV5-1 with TRBJ1-4, with D uncertain. The sequencing used peripheral blood, collected 28 days after the second AZD1222 dose. The CDR3 sequence: CASSFGPSTNEKLFF. The CDR3 DNA sequence: TGCGCCAGCAGTTTTGGTCCCTCAACTAATGAAAAACTGTTTTTT.